What follows are 3 T cell receptor beta chains derived from one specimen sequenced in a study of blood T cell repertoires in COVID-19 (dated by TCRdb to the early 2020s). Receptor libraries were prepared by the immunoSEQ multiplex PCR assay. The table comes from immuneACCESS by way of TCRdb, which keeps in-frame sequences with V and J called. Part of the clones is missing from these tables; in studies checked, under half for an unresolved V gene and the rest for unknown reasons. For this sample there are some 50,000 clones; 85% to 90% appear just once. The ten largest clones represent around 2.2% of the sample. Specimen: peripheral blood. The receptors come from a woman older than 75 with COVID-19, enrolled during active disease.

The V gene is TRBV5-1, the J gene TRBJ1-1; TRBD1 matches at 7 bases. Germline V gene lookup returns CDR1 SGHRS and CDR2 YFSETQ. With V trimmed by 5 bases and J by 2 bases, 9 bases remained unmatched. The CDR3 sequence is 15 residues long. The CDR3 DNA reads as TGCGCCAGCAGTCCTGCAGGGGGAAGAAACACTGAAGCTTTCTTT. It yields the protein CASSPAGGRNTEAFF.

The chain joins TRBV7-2 to TRBJ1-2; D uncertain. Trimming removed 4 bases from V and 0 bases from J, with 15 bases in between. This CDR3 region has 16 residues. Germline CDR1 and CDR2: SGHTA and FQGNSA. Here the CDR3 reads CASSWEGRSSNYGYTF. The CDR3 DNA is TGTGCCAGCAGCTGGGAGGGAAGGTCTTCTAACTATGGCTACACCTTC. Using reference TRBV7-2 and TRBJ1-2 for the parts outside the CDR3, the full variable domain is GAGVSQSPSNKVTEKGKDVELRCDPISGHTALYWYRQSLGQGLEFLIYFQGNSAPDKSGLPSDRFSAERTGGSVSTLTIQRTQQEDSAVYLCASSWEGRSSNYGYTFGSGTRLTVV.

The chain links TRBV9 to TRBJ2-1; TRBD2 is a possible D gene (5 bases). The CDR3 runs to 14 residues. V was trimmed by 2 bases and J by 8 bases, leaving 14 bases between them. CDR1 and CDR2 from the germline V gene are SGDLS and YYNGEE. Here the CDR3 DNA reads TGTGCCAGCAGCGTTGGGAGTCCCAGCGATGAGCAGTTCTTC. This translates into CASSVGSPSDEQFF.